This T cell receptor beta chain was observed in a study of PD-L1 blockade in urothelial cancer. Looking at the study overall: Male sex and bladder-origin urothelial cancer were recorded for about 90% of the roughly 30 patients. Counts from blood samples showed a median of about 150,000 T cells.

Time point described: peripheral blood 6 weeks after treatment start. Sampling of each patient yielded between 1 and 8 specimens, collected pretreatment and on-treatment. Per the germline V gene, CDR1 is LNHNV and CDR2 is YYDKDF (reference sequence). After removal of 1 base from V and 0 bases from J, the junction contained 6 bases not matched to a gene. The CDR3 totals 17 residues. Study-wide points: For durable-benefit patients, tumor-associated blood clones expanded more at 3 weeks.

TCRdb's table, derived via immunoSEQ multiplex PCR, lists solely in-frame clones and lacks some. The table has more than 95,000 clones, about 89% seen once. Worth noting for this clone: What it binds is not known.

The origin of this receptor is a man between 60 and 70 years old with urothelial cancer. The V call is TRBV15, the J call TRBJ1-1; 9 nucleotides line up with TRBD1. The sequencing used PBMCs, collected around atezolizumab (anti-PD-L1) treatment. The CDR3 DNA reads as TGTGCCACCAGCAGAGGCGGGACAGGGTGGTTGAACACTGAAGCTTTCTTT. Its translation is CATSRGGTGWLNTEAFF.